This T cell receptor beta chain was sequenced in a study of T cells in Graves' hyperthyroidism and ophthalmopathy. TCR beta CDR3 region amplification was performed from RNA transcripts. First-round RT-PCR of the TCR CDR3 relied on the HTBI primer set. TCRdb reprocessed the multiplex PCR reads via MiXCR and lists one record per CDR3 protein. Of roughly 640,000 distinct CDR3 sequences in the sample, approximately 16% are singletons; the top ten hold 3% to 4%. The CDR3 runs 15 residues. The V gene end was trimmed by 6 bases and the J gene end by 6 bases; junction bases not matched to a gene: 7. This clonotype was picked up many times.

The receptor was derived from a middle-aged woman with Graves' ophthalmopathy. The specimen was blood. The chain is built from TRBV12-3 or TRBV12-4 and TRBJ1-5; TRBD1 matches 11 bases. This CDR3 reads CASSSGQGATQPQHF. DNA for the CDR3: TGTGCCAGCAGCTCCGGACAGGGGGCCACTCAGCCCCAGCATTTT.